The clone carrying this T cell receptor beta chain was recorded only once. The sample holds other DNA sequences that translate to the same CDR3. The CDR3 runs to 14 residues. CDR1 and CDR2 from the germline V gene are SGHRS and YFSETQ. J gave up 6 bases and V 1 base, and 3 bases lay outside the gene matches. Authors' analysis steps: Researchers report that nucleated cell counts were estimated from reference gene primer amplification. Assay: immunoSEQ multiplex PCR; the TCRdb copy retains only in-frame clones and omits some. The V and J calls and clone size were taken over from that table, and D and trimming were inferred from the DNA. The table has about 390,000 clones, about 87% seen once; the top ten hold roughly 2%. The entry originates in a study of blood T cell repertoires in COVID-19. The overall study: Some COVID-19 samples were acute and others convalescent; all came from the United States, Italy and Spain.

One Seattle source followed patients from active infection through their disease course. Sequencing used peripheral blood. This chain links TRBV5-1 with TRBJ2-2, with 7 bases lining up with TRBD1. The sequence was obtained from a woman between 55 and 75 years old with COVID-19, enrolled during active disease. The DNA of the CDR3 is TGCGCCAGCAGCTTGAGCCAGGGGGCCGGGGAGCTGTTTTTT. This codes for CASSLSQGAGELFF.